These 11 T cell receptor beta chains share one sample of origin, sequenced in a study of beta chain features in type 1 diabetes. Reverse transcribing all isolated RNA meant expressed TCRB transcripts were sequenced. TCRdb's table, derived via immunoSEQ multiplex PCR, lists solely in-frame clones and lacks some. The sample holds around 300,000 clones, approximately 8% seen once. The sequenced material came from central memory CD4+ T cells from blood. These receptor sequences come from a young woman in good health.

This chain links TRBV6-6 with TRBJ1-3; 7 positions agree with TRBD1. CDR3 size: 13 residues. CDR1 and CDR2 (germline): MNHNY, SVGAGI (reference sequence). Trimming at V came to 7 bases and at J to 3 bases, leaving 3 bases not matched to a gene. The CDR3 sequence is CASIGQVGNTIYF. CDR3 DNA: TGTGCCAGCATCGGACAGGTTGGAAACACCATATATTTT.

Worth noting for this clone: Other nucleotide sequences in the sample specify the same CDR3. This chain joins TRBV19 and TRBJ1-2, with a weak D call TRBD1 (6 bases). CDR3 length equals 12 residues. Germline lookup yields CDR1 LNHDA and CDR2 SQIVND (reference sequence). Trimming removed 5 bases from V and 5 bases from J, with 9 bases in between. The CDR3 spells CASSDRSYGYTF. CDR3 nucleotide sequence: TGTGCCAGTAGTGACAGGTCTTATGGCTACACCTTC.

V usage is TRBV7-2 and J usage is TRBJ1-2; D is uncertain. Germline V lookup: CDR1 SGHTA, CDR2 FQGNSA. The V end lost 1 base, the J end lost 4 bases, and 7 bases lay between the germline ends. The CDR3 has 13 amino acids. DNA of the CDR3: TGTGCCAGCAGCTTAGTGGGCAGCTATGGCTACACCTTC. Translated: CASSLVGSYGYTF.

The chain joins TRBV4-2 to TRBJ2-1; D unclear. From germline, CDR1 is LGHNA and CDR2 YNFKEQ. V was clipped by 4 bases and J by 8 bases, with 15 bases between them. The CDR3 is 14 residues long. CDR3 loop: CASSPRPLVDEQFF. In DNA form, the CDR3 reads TGTGCCAGCAGCCCCCGGCCACTCGTCGATGAGCAGTTCTTC.

The chain carries TRBV7-8 and TRBJ1-6; 7 bases fit TRBD1. V dropped 5 bases and J dropped 7; count of bases not matched to a gene: 11. Germline V gives CDR1 SGHVS, CDR2 FQNEAQ. This CDR3 comprises 16 residues. CDR3 sequence: CASSPQDRVTNSPLHF. The CDR3 nucleotides are TGTGCCAGCAGCCCGCAAGACAGGGTAACGAATTCACCCCTCCACTTT.

This clone came up a few times. V gene TRBV10-3 combines with J gene TRBJ2-3, with unresolved D. Per germline, CDR1 ENHRY and CDR2 SYGVKD. The CDR3 spans 10 residues. Trimming took off 5 bases at V and 7 bases at J, with 4 bases between the two ends. CDR3 sequence reads: CAISWHTQYF. CDR3 in DNA: TGTGCCATCAGTTGGCATACGCAGTATTTT.

V and J are TRBV7-9 and TRBJ1-5; unclear D gene. Germline-derived CDR1 and CDR2 are SEHNR and FQNEAQ (reference sequence). This CDR3 contains 15 residues. Trimming removed 1 base at V and 4 bases at J, with 11 bases between. CDR3 in DNA: TGTGCCAGCAGCTTAGGGACTTCGAGAAATCAGCCCCAGCATTTT. Protein sequence: CASSLGTSRNQPQHF.

The chain has TRBV18 and TRBJ2-7, with D perhaps matching TRBD1 or TRBD2 (6 bases each). CDR1 is KGHSH, CDR2 LQKENI, per germline. Trimming removed 2 bases at V and 3 bases at J, with 14 bases between. The CDR3 is made up of 15 amino acids. The CDR3 here is CASSPRRDILYEQYF. CDR3 bases: TGTGCCAGCTCACCAAGGCGGGACATCCTCTACGAGCAGTACTTC.

This clone was observed at least ten times. The rearrangement uses TRBV2 and TRBJ2-1; the D is unclear. CDR1 and CDR2 from the germline V gene are SNHLY and FYNNEI. Trimming took 2 bases from V and 1 from J, leaving 6 bases between them. The CDR3 has 14 residues. The CDR3 reads CASSERQSYNEQFF. The CDR3 DNA sequence: TGTGCCAGCAGTGAAAGGCAGTCCTACAATGAGCAGTTCTTC.

V and J are TRBV7-8 and TRBJ1-1; D remains unclear. Per germline, CDR1 SGHVS and CDR2 FQNEAQ. The CDR3 sequence is 15 residues long. With 5 bases removed from V and 3 bases from J, the gap between germline ends came to 16 bases. This CDR3 reads CASSLRQREDTEAFF. DNA of the CDR3: TGTGCCAGCAGCCTAAGACAACGGGAGGACACTGAAGCTTTCTTT.

Concerning this clone: Sequence at one end of the junction differs from germline and may be a read error. Additional DNA sequences in this sample encode the identical CDR3. The V call is TRBV7-7, the J call TRBJ2-1; D is perhaps TRBD1 (5 bases). This CDR3 has 15 residues. Germline values: CDR1 SSHAT, CDR2 FNYEAQ (reference sequence). Here the CDR3 reads CASSLGQGSYNEQFF. In DNA form, the CDR3 reads TGTGCTAGCAGCTTGGGGCAGGGCTCCTACAATGAGCAGTTCTTC.